Following are 13 T cell receptor beta chains from one sample sequenced in a study of shared clonotypes between healthy human individuals. Some clones are missing from TCRdb's copy, which holds only in-frame ones; the method was immunoSEQ multiplex PCR. Counted here are more than 450,000 clones, less than 85% occurring once; the ten biggest clones make up approximately 13%. Sequencing input: PBMCs. Receptor source: a woman aged 40 to 50 in good health. Some clones in this sample may be carry-over from other donors' samples.

The chain recombines TRBV5-1 with TRBJ1-4; 7 bases agree with TRBD1. The CDR3 extends over 15 amino acids. With 4 bases clipped from V and 6 bases from J, the junction kept 9 bases outside the gene matches. Germline-derived CDR1 and CDR2 are SGHRS and YFSETQ. CDR3 DNA: TGCGCCAGCAGCCCCTGGGGGACAGTCGATGAAAAACTGTTTTTT. The encoded protein is CASSPWGTVDEKLFF.

This chain links TRBV5-6 with TRBJ1-3, with 10 positions matching TRBD1. CDR1 and CDR2 (germline): SGHDT, YYEEEE. CDR3 size: 15 residues. Unmatched junction bases numbered 5, after V lost 4 bases and J lost 4 bases. CDR3 region: CASSPGTGVGNTIYF. Here the CDR3 DNA reads TGTGCCAGCAGCCCCGGGACAGGGGTAGGAAACACCATATATTTT. The whole variable domain, remainder taken from reference TRBV5-6 and TRBJ1-3, is DAGVTQSPTHLIKTRGQQVTLRCSPKSGHDTVSWYQQALGQGPQFIFQYYEEEERQRGNFPDRFSGHQFPNYSSELNVNALLLGDSALYLCASSPGTGVGNTIYFGEGSWLTVV.

The V gene is TRBV7-4, the J gene TRBJ1-4; possibly TRBD1 for D (6 bases). The CDR3 contains 20 residues. The germline V and J ends were trimmed by 1 base and 0 bases, with 21 bases remaining between them. Germline V gene lookup returns CDR1 SGHVT and CDR2 SQSDAQ. The CDR3 loop is CASSLEENRVNKTTNEKLFF. The CDR3 nucleotides are TGTGCCAGCAGCTTAGAGGAGAACAGGGTGAACAAAACAACTAATGAAAAACTGTTTTTT.

The chain links TRBV28 to TRBJ2-7, with a tentative D call TRBD2 (5 bases). Germline V lookup: CDR1 MDHEN, CDR2 SYDVKM. V was trimmed by 6 bases and J by 3 bases, leaving 18 bases between them. CDR3 length: 15 residues. The CDR3 bases are TGTGCCAGCAGACCCCTCGGGGATAAATTCTACGAGCAGTACTTC. Encoded protein: CASRPLGDKFYEQYF. The entire variable domain, with the rest obtained from reference TRBV28 and TRBJ2-7, is as follows: DVKVTQSSRYLVKRTGEKVFLECVQDMDHENMFWYRQDPGLGLRLIYFSYDVKMKEKGDIPEGYSVSREKKERFSLILESASTNQTSMYLCASRPLGDKFYEQYFGPGTRLTVT.

The chain links TRBV28 to TRBJ1-2; D not certain. Trimming removed 8 bases from V and 4 bases from J, with 11 bases in between. This CDR3 comprises 12 residues. Germline V lookup: CDR1 MDHEN, CDR2 SYDVKM. The CDR3 here is CASGDFSYGYTF. The CDR3 DNA is TGTGCCAGCGGGGATTTTAGCTATGGCTACACCTTC.

The chain has TRBV23-1 and TRBJ1-4; D unclear. TRBV23-1 is sorted into the ORF group, with uncertain function. V shed 7 bases and J shed 6 bases, with 21 bases lying between them. This CDR3 contains 16 residues. In DNA, the CDR3 is TGCGCCAGCACCCAAGTCGGGATCCTATTTCATGAAAAACTGTTTTTT. Amino acid sequence: CASTQVGILFHEKLFF.

Of note for this clone: Other nucleotide sequences from this sample produce the same CDR3. This sequence joins TRBV28 and TRBJ2-7; TRBD1 aligns across 7 bases. Germline lookup yields CDR1 MDHEN and CDR2 SYDVKM. With V trimmed by 1 base and J by 3 bases, 6 bases remained unmatched. The CDR3 length is 15 residues. This CDR3 reads CASSLSLTGNYEQYF. In nucleotides, the CDR3 is TGTGCCAGCAGTTTATCCCTGACAGGGAACTACGAGCAGTACTTC. Using reference TRBV28 and TRBJ2-7 for the parts outside the CDR3, the full variable domain is DVKVTQSSRYLVKRTGEKVFLECVQDMDHENMFWYRQDPGLGLRLIYFSYDVKMKEKGDIPEGYSVSREKKERFSLILESASTNQTSMYLCASSLSLTGNYEQYFGPGTRLTVT.

J is TRBJ2-5 and V is TRBV4-3; TRBD2 agrees at 12 bases. V shed 4 bases and J 1 base; nucleotides not matched to a gene: 7. CDR3 length equals 17 residues. Per germline, CDR1 LGHNA and CDR2 YSLEER. The CDR3 region is CASSPGGLAGTQETQYF. CDR3 nucleotides: TGCGCCAGCAGCCCAGGCGGACTAGCGGGGACCCAAGAGACCCAGTACTTC.

The chain links TRBV4-3 to TRBJ2-7; TRBD1 agrees at 7 bases. This CDR3 contains 15 residues. Germline V gene sequence: CDR1 LGHNA, CDR2 YSLEER. V dropped 0 bases and J dropped 2; count of bases not matched to a gene: 4. CDR3 residues: CASSQDLTGTYEQYF. For the CDR3, the DNA is TGCGCCAGCAGCCAAGATCTGACAGGGACCTACGAGCAGTACTTC.

The V gene is TRBV18, the J gene TRBJ2-7; the D gene could be TRBD1 or TRBD2 (5 bases each). The CDR3 consists of 13 residues. Germline assignment: CDR1 KGHSH and CDR2 LQKENI. V was trimmed by 1 base and J by 5 bases, leaving 9 bases between them. CDR3 DNA: TGTGCCAGCTCACCACTGGGGGTCCACGAGCAGTACTTC. Amino acids: CASSPLGVHEQYF.

This chain links TRBV30 with TRBJ2-1; D gene unclear. In germline, CDR1 is GTSNPN, CDR2 SVGIG (reference sequence). The length of the CDR3 is 13 residues. Trimming took 5 bases from V and 4 from J, leaving 12 bases between them. CDR3 in amino acids: CAWENAVYNEQFF. CDR3 in DNA: TGTGCCTGGGAGAACGCAGTTTACAATGAGCAGTTCTTC. Full variable domain (missing parts from reference TRBV30 and TRBJ2-1): SQTIHQWPATLVQPVGSPLSLECTVEGTSNPNLYWYRQAAGRGLQLLFYSVGIGQISSEVPQNLSASRPQDRQFILSSKKLLLSDSGFYLCAWENAVYNEQFFGPGTRLTVL.

The chain recombines TRBV5-1 with TRBJ2-5; 12 positions match TRBD2. Germline V gene sequence: CDR1 SGHRS, CDR2 YFSETQ. The CDR3 contains 16 residues. Trimming cost V 4 bases and J 5 bases; bases outside gene matches: 9. In DNA, the CDR3 is TGCGCCAGCAGCCCTCGGACTAGCGGGATAGCGGAGACCCAGTACTTC. The encoded protein is CASSPRTSGIAETQYF.

The V call is TRBV27, the J call TRBJ2-2, with D unclear. V dropped 0 bases and J dropped 0 bases, with 5 bases sitting between them. The CDR3 extends over 15 amino acids. Germline loops: CDR1 MNHEY, CDR2 SMNVEV (reference sequence). CDR3 DNA: TGTGCCAGCAGTTTATCTACACCGAACACCGGGGAGCTGTTTTTT. As protein: CASSLSTPNTGELFF.